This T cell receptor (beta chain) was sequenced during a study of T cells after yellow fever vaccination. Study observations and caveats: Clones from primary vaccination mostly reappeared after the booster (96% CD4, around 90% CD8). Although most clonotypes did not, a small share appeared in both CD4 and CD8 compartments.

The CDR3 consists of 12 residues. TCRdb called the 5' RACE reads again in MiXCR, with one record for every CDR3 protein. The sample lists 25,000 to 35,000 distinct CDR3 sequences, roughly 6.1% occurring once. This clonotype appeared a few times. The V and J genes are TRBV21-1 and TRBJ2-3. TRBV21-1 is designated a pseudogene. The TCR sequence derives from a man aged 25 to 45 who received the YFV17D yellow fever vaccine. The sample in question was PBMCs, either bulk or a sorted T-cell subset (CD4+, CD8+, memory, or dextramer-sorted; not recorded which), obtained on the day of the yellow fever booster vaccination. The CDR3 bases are TGTGCCAGGCGGACTAGCCCAGATACGCAGTATTTT. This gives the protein CARRTSPDTQYF.